This T cell receptor (beta chain) originates from a study of identical twins. TCRdb re-analysed the 5' RACE reads in MiXCR, keeping a single row per CDR3 protein. The sample shows 500,000 to 700,000 distinct CDR3 sequences, less than 9% of them seen only once. The table lists this clonotype with many counts. A read error may produce the germline difference seen at one junction end. Per the germline V gene, CDR1 is MGHRA and CDR2 is YSYEKL. The CDR3 has 13 amino acids. The same data also went into a second study, on yellow fever vaccine responses in identical twins.

The J gene is TRBJ2-5, the V gene TRBV4-1, with 7 bases lining up with TRBD1. The source is a woman between 18 and 29 years old in good health. The sequencing sample was made of PBMCs. CDR3 nucleotide sequence: TGTGCCAGCAGTCGAGGGGGCCGGGAGACCCAGTACTTC. Encoded protein: CASSRGGRETQYF.